Detailed here is one T cell receptor beta chain. Different DNA sequences within this sample yield the same CDR3. Germline lookup yields CDR1 SGHRS and CDR2 YFSETQ. The CDR3 totals 15 residues. The V segment lost 0 bases and the J segment 0 bases; nucleotides outside the gene matches: 1. Method: immunoSEQ multiplex PCR; TCRdb's copy keeps in-frame clones and lacks some. The sample consists of 300,000 to 450,000 clones, 88% of them appearing once. The data are from a study of blood T cell repertoires in COVID-19. The chain carries TRBV5-1 and TRBJ1-1; 8 nucleotides agree with TRBD1. This TCR derives from a woman aged 18 to 35 who had recovered from COVID-19. Sequencing used PBMCs or T cells enriched from blood (not recorded which). CDR3 sequence reads: CASSLGTGMNTEAFF. In DNA, the CDR3 is TGCGCCAGCAGCTTGGGGACAGGGATGAACACTGAAGCTTTCTTT.